This T cell receptor (beta chain) appears in the sequencing data of a study of identical twins. Using its own MiXCR run on the 5' RACE reads, TCRdb lists one record per CDR3 protein. The table lists hundreds of thousands of distinct CDR3 sequences, roughly 18% of them singletons. The CDR3 consists of 15 residues. The germline V gene has CDR1 MNHNS and CDR2 SASEGT. The junction had 2 bases not matched to a gene; V was cut back by 1 base and J by 0 bases. A further study also used this sample, focusing on T cells expressing NK-cell markers. This second report adds: Seven donors tested HCMV-seropositive and one tested seronegative among the eight sequenced. In a handful of donors, these clonotypes also led the CD3+CD56-NKG2C+ fraction.

Material: PBMCs. This clonotype was sampled from a woman between 18 and 30 years old in good health. J is TRBJ2-7 and V is TRBV6-1, with 8 bases fitting TRBD1. The DNA for the CDR3 is TGTGCCAGCAGTGAAGGACAGGGGCACTCCTACGAGCAGTACTTC. Its translation is CASSEGQGHSYEQYF.